This is a list of T cell receptor beta chains from one sample in a study of T-cell reconstitution after alpha-beta-depleted transplantation in children. TCRdb recomputed calls from the PCR reads with MiXCR, one row per CDR3 protein. The profile shows 250,000 to 300,000 distinct CDR3 sequences, approximately 10% of them singletons. The material sequenced was peripheral blood, taken 180 days after TCRalphabeta/CD19-depleted stem cell transplant. Receptors were obtained from a male patient between 2 and 10 years old who had a stem cell transplant for chronic granulomatous disease, so the T cells may come from the graft donor. CDR3s include the opening cysteine and the closing phenylalanine or tryptophan. Rows give clone size only sometimes, using once, few, many, or a class for an expanded clone.

J gene	V gene	clone size	CDR3 protein
TRBJ1-1	TRBV28	many	CAVKGATEAFF
TRBJ2-3	TRBV7-8	many	CASSRDRADTQYF
TRBJ1-4	TRBV6-5	many	CASSYGVFGSVNEKLFF
TRBJ1-5	TRBV7-8	many	CASSLTDNQPQHF
TRBJ2-7	TRBV18	many	CASSPYGTDYEQYF
TRBJ2-3	TRBV3-1	few	CASSQGLGPSDTQYF
TRBJ2-1	TRBV29-1	many	CSVELLSGRASEQFF
TRBJ1-6	TRBV11-2	many	CASSSAGHPGGNSPLHF
TRBJ2-5	TRBV27	many	CASSLLGQGAETQYF
TRBJ1-3	TRBV9	many	CASSGTLISGNTIYF
TRBJ1-1	TRBV7-9	many	CASSLVLGNTEAFF
TRBJ1-3	TRBV4-2	many	CASSHGTAGNTIYF
TRBJ2-1	TRBV20-1	many	CSARPPSYRAHEQFF
TRBJ1-1	TRBV10-2	many	CASSNPFPPMNTEAFF
TRBJ2-7	TRBV20-1	NA	CSAREVSGSYEQYF
TRBJ2-7	TRBV29-1	many	CSVEGRAPTYEQYF
TRBJ2-7	TRBV15	many	CATSRGNGGLGEQYF
TRBJ2-2	TRBV2	many	CASSFLAGGITGELFF
TRBJ2-1	TRBV6-1	NA	CASSSIAGVGYNEQFF
TRBJ1-5	TRBV18	many	CASSRGEGVEPQHF
TRBJ1-4	TRBV28	many	CASSLSRFNEKLFF
TRBJ1-1	TRBV6-2/TRBV6-3	many	CASSQTGTSEAFF
TRBJ2-1	TRBV7-3	many	CASSLTSGGSYNEQFF
TRBJ2-1	TRBV5-1	many	CASSLTRSSYNEQFF
TRBJ2-6	TRBV21-1	many	CASSTGSRDGISGANVLTF
TRBJ1-2	TRBV18	many	CASSPRTGYHYGYTF
TRBJ2-7	TRBV29-1	many	CSVGTGPYEQYF
TRBJ2-5	TRBV29-1	many	CSVEDDRGRAETQYF
TRBJ2-5	TRBV12-3/TRBV12-4	few	CASSSRLGTSHTKETQYF
TRBJ2-3	TRBV6-5	many	CASSYSGSTADEEDTQYF
TRBJ2-7	TRBV19	few	CASRTGTSGKYEQYF
TRBJ2-1	TRBV5-1	NA	CASSLNHAYNEQFF
TRBJ2-7	TRBV12-3/TRBV12-4	many	CASSDGSYEQYF
TRBJ2-7	TRBV5-1	many	CASSFGAGYEQYF
TRBJ2-1	TRBV7-2	many	CASSTDRGYNEQFF
TRBJ1-4	TRBV12-3/TRBV12-4	many	CASSFRQEGEKLFF
TRBJ1-5	TRBV12-3/TRBV12-4	many	CASSLSDSDNQPQHF
TRBJ1-1	TRBV5-6	many	CASSFWGAGTEAFF
TRBJ2-7	TRBV5-8	many	CASSFGLRTDEQYF
TRBJ1-1	TRBV19	NA	CASSIIGAGNTEAFF
TRBJ2-3	TRBV6-2/TRBV6-3	many	CASSPPGLAGGPYTQYF
TRBJ2-7	TRBV7-2	many	CASSQGLAEYEQYF
TRBJ2-5	TRBV5-4	NA	CASSLKPEAGQTQYF
TRBJ1-5	TRBV20-1	many	CSARTTGNGPQHF
TRBJ2-1	TRBV5-1	many	CASSLGLESGVYNEQFF
TRBJ2-5	TRBV12-3/TRBV12-4	many	CASSSITGNQYF
TRBJ2-1	TRBV9	many	CASSVGRASYNEQFF
TRBJ2-5	TRBV30	many	CALAQGGRLYQETQYF
TRBJ2-7	TRBV2	many	CASRPGPTGGEQYF
TRBJ1-4	TRBV6-1	many	CASSLNTVGSGKLFF
TRBJ2-7	TRBV20-1	NA	CSASVIAGAYEQYF
TRBJ2-3	TRBV18	many	CASSRTGAIYTQYF
TRBJ2-1	TRBV7-8	many	CASSLPLGTAVNNEQFF
TRBJ1-5	TRBV4-1	many	CASSQDLGILHQPQHF
TRBJ2-1	TRBV4-2	many	CASSQEPSGFSSYNEQFF
TRBJ2-1	TRBV7-2	many	CASSLGGEQFF
TRBJ2-7	TRBV14	NA	CASSQDVRYEQYF